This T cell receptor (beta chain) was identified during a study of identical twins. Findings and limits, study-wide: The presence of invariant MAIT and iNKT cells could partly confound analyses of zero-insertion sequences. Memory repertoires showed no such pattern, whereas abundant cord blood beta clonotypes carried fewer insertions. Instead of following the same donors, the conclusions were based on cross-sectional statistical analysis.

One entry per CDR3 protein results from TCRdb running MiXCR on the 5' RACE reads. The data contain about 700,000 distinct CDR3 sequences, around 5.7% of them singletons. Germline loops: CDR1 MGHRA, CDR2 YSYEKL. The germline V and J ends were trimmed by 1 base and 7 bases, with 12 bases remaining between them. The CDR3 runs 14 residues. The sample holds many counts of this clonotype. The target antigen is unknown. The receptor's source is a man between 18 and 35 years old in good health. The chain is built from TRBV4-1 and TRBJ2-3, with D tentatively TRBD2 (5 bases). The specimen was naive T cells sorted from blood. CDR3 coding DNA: TGCGCCAGCAGCCAAGTCGGGGAACGGAATACGCAGTATTTT. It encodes CASSQVGERNTQYF.